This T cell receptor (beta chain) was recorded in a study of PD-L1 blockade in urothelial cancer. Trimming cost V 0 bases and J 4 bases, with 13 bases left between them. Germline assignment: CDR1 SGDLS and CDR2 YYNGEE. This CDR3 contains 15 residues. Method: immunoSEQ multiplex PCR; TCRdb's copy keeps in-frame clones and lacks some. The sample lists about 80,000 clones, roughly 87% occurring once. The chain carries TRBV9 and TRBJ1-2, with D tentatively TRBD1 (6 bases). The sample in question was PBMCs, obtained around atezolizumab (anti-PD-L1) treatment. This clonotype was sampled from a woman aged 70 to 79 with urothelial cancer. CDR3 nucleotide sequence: TGTGCCAGCAGCGTAGGGCCAGGGGTCGCCTATGGCTACACCTTC. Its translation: CASSVGPGVAYGYTF.